This T cell receptor (beta chain) was retrieved from a study of blood T cells in healthy people across ages. V was pared by 5 bases and J by 6 bases, with 11 bases of the junction left unmatched. Germline loops: CDR1 MNHEY, CDR2 SMNVEV (reference sequence). The CDR3 contains 17 residues. PCR was performed a second time for about 7 to 11 cycles using a sample-barcoded 5' primer and a J-beta primer mix. Researchers report that a template-switch adaptor with 12 random nucleotides tagged each cDNA molecule. TCRdb re-analysed the 5' RACE reads in MiXCR, keeping a single row per CDR3 protein. Altogether 1.5 million to 2 million distinct CDR3 sequences are present, around 35% being singletons, with the ten largest covering approximately 10%. This clonotype has a handful of counts.

The rearrangement links TRBV27 to TRBJ1-6, with 9 nucleotides matching TRBD1. What was sequenced was blood. This receptor was taken from a woman aged 25-40 years in good health. The CDR3, as DNA: TGTGCCAGCAGTCCATCCACAGGGGGCGCGGGTAATTCACCCCTCCACTTT. This gives the protein CASSPSTGGAGNSPLHF.